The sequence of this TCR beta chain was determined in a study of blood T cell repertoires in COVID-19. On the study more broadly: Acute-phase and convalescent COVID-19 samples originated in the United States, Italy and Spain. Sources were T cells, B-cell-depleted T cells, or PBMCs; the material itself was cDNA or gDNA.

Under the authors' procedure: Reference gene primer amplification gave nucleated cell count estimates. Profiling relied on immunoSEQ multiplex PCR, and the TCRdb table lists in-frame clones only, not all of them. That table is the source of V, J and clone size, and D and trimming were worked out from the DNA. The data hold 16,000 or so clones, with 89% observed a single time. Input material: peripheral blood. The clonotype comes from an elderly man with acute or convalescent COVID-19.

The CDR3 coding sequence is TGTGCCAGTAGTATAGATCGCGCAGGGGGAAGAGGGACCCAGTACTTC. The encoded protein is CASSIDRAGGRGTQYF. J is TRBJ2-5 and V is TRBV19, with 7 bases matching TRBD1. This CDR3 has 16 amino acids. Germline-derived CDR1 and CDR2 are LNHDA and SQIVND (reference sequence). Germline trimming cut 0 bases from V and 7 bases from J; bases unmatched to any gene: 11.